This passage covers 23 T cell receptor beta chains from one sample sequenced in a study of blood T cell repertoires in COVID-19. The protocol was immunoSEQ multiplex PCR, while the TCRdb copy is restricted to in-frame clones and leaves out a portion. The sample lists 360,000 or so clones, around nine tenths occurring once. Specimen: peripheral blood. The receptors shown here come from an older woman with COVID-19, enrolled during active disease.

The chain links TRBV4-2 to TRBJ2-5, with D possibly TRBD1 on 6 matching bases. CDR1 LGHNA and CDR2 YNFKEQ come from the germline V gene. The CDR3 runs 15 residues. V gave up 2 bases and J gave up 1 base, with 11 bases separating them. CDR3 in DNA: TGTGCCAGCAGCCAAATGACAGGCCTCCAAGAGACCCAGTACTTC. Amino acids: CASSQMTGLQETQYF.

CDR3 sequence: CASSTTGTEAFF. In DNA, the CDR3 is TGTGCCAGCAGCACGACGGGGACTGAAGCTTTCTTT. The V and J genes are TRBV6-6 and TRBJ1-1; no clear D gene. CDR1 and CDR2 from the germline V gene are MNHNY and SVGAGI (reference sequence). Trimming stripped 6 bases from V and 5 bases from J, with 10 bases between. CDR3 length: 12 amino acids.

This clone was seen a single time. DNA of the CDR3: TGTGCCAGCAGCCAATACACCATGGATGGCTACACCTTC. As protein: CASSQYTMDGYTF. The V and J genes are TRBV7-3 and TRBJ1-2, with no clear D. V gave up 5 bases and J gave up 6 bases, with 13 bases separating them. The CDR3 length is 13 residues. CDR1 SGHTA and CDR2 FQGTGA come from the germline V gene.

V and J are TRBV18 and TRBJ1-6, with 7 bases matching TRBD1. The CDR3 covers 17 residues. Germline V gives CDR1 KGHSH, CDR2 LQKENI. V dropped 6 bases and J dropped 9; count of bases not matched to a gene: 17. This CDR3 is CASSQFDREGSRSPLHF. The CDR3 DNA sequence: TGTGCCAGCTCCCAATTTGACAGGGAAGGGAGTCGTTCACCCCTCCACTTT.

This chain links TRBV10-3 with TRBJ2-4; D might be TRBD1 (7 bases). Trimming pared 0 bases from V and 7 bases from J, leaving 19 bases between. The germline gives CDR1 ENHRY, CDR2 SYGVKD. The CDR3 is 17 amino acids. For the CDR3, the DNA is TGTGCCATCAGTGAGTCGGGGACAGCTTTTGGAGGGAACATTCAGTACTTC. This encodes CAISESGTAFGGNIQYF.

The chain employs TRBV15 and TRBJ2-5, with a weak D call TRBD2 (6 bases). The V end was cut by 3 bases, the J end by 5 bases, with 13 bases between. This CDR3 comprises 14 residues. Germline V CDR1 and CDR2: LNHNV, YYDKDF (reference sequence). CDR3 nucleotide sequence: TGTGCCACCAGCAGGTCGAGAGGGAGGGAGACCCAGTACTTC. Its translation is CATSRSRGRETQYF.

The V and J genes are TRBV3-1 (or the pseudogene TRBV3-2) and TRBJ1-2; 11 nucleotides match TRBD1. This CDR3 region has 16 residues. V shed 5 bases, J shed 3 bases, and the junction held 8 bases outside the gene matches. In germline, CDR1 is LGHDT, CDR2 YNNKEL (reference sequence). The CDR3 loop is CASSIGQGAADYGYTF. In DNA form, the CDR3 reads TGTGCCAGCAGCATCGGACAGGGGGCTGCGGACTATGGCTACACCTTC.

A word on this clone: This same CDR3 is encoded by further DNA sequences in the sample. This chain uses TRBV2 with TRBJ1-5; perhaps TRBD1 as D (6 bases). The length of the CDR3 is 14 residues. The V and J ends lost 5 bases and 3 bases respectively, with 11 bases between them. Germline V gene sequence: CDR1 SNHLY, CDR2 FYNNEI. The CDR3 region is CASSTQGSNQPQHF. In DNA form, the CDR3 reads TGTGCCAGCAGTACACAGGGTTCCAATCAGCCCCAGCATTTT.

The chain joins TRBV12-3 or TRBV12-4 to TRBJ1-1; TRBD1 might be the D (5 bases). V lost 6 bases, J lost 5 bases, and 13 bases lay in between. The CDR3 extends over 13 amino acids. The chain's CDR3 is CASSRWGDTEAFF. The CDR3 nucleotides are TGTGCCAGCAGCCGCTGGGGGGATACTGAAGCTTTCTTT.

The chain carries TRBV10-1 and TRBJ2-1, with 9 bases fitting TRBD1. Per germline, CDR1 WNHNN and CDR2 SYGVQD (reference sequence). Trimming removed 3 bases from V and 4 bases from J; junction bases left unmatched: 4. CDR3 length: 15 amino acids. Here the CDR3 DNA reads TGCGCCAGCAGTGAAACCGGGACAGGGTACAATGAGCAGTTCTTC. Its translation: CASSETGTGYNEQFF.

The chain recombines TRBV5-1 with TRBJ1-6, with D tentatively TRBD1 (6 bases). Germline V gene lookup returns CDR1 SGHRS and CDR2 YFSETQ. V lost 4 bases and J lost 2, with 13 bases in between. This CDR3 comprises 16 residues. CDR3 region: CASSRGGAAYNSPLHF. CDR3 coding DNA: TGCGCCAGCAGCCGAGGGGGGGCGGCCTATAATTCACCCCTCCACTTT.

J is TRBJ2-5 and V is TRBV29-1; possible D gene TRBD2, 6 bases. Germline V gene sequence: CDR1 SQVTM, CDR2 ANQGSEA. The V end lost 2 bases, the J end lost 9 bases, and 22 bases lay between the germline ends. The CDR3 runs 15 residues. In DNA, the CDR3 is TGCAGCGTTGAACCGATGGAGGGAACTCTGACGGCCCAGTACTTC. Protein sequence: CSVEPMEGTLTAQYF.

This rearrangement joins TRBV13 to TRBJ2-7, with 7 bases identical to TRBD1. V shed 4 bases, J shed 2 bases, and the junction held 5 bases outside the gene matches. Germline V gives CDR1 PRHDT, CDR2 FYEKMQ (reference sequence). This CDR3 has 14 amino acids. In nucleotides, the CDR3 is TGTGCCAGCAGCTCCAGACAGGGTGCCTACGAGCAGTACTTC. Translated, it gives CASSSRQGAYEQYF.

Note on this clone: This sample also contains other DNA sequences that code for the same CDR3. The chain employs TRBV12-3 or TRBV12-4 and TRBJ1-1, with D tentatively TRBD1 (5 bases). This CDR3 is built from 12 residues. V lost 6 bases, J lost 7 bases, and 12 bases lay in between. CDR3 protein: CASSRQGIEAFF. The CDR3 DNA reads as TGTGCCAGCAGCCGCCAGGGTATTGAAGCTTTCTTT.

This clone was detected once. This chain joins TRBV2 and TRBJ2-1, with TRBD1 identical over 9 bases. J gave up 7 bases and V 4 bases, and 11 bases lay outside the gene matches. The CDR3 runs 16 residues. Germline V gives CDR1 SNHLY, CDR2 FYNNEI. As DNA, the CDR3 is TGTGCCAGCAGTGGAGGCGGGACAGGGTTGGGGAATGAGCAGTTCTTC. Translated: CASSGGGTGLGNEQFF.

The V gene is TRBV27, the J gene TRBJ1-2, with D perhaps matching TRBD1 (6 bases). The V end was cut by 6 bases, the J end by 4 bases, with 15 bases between. This CDR3 is 14 amino acids long. CDR1 is MNHEY and CDR2 is SMNVEV in the germline V gene (reference sequence). CDR3 sequence: CASRRGGRSYGYTF. DNA of the CDR3: TGTGCCAGCAGGAGGGGGGGACGAAGCTATGGCTACACCTTC.

The chain couples TRBV19 to TRBJ2-5; TRBD2 matches at 10 bases. This CDR3 spans 18 amino acids. Unmatched junction bases numbered 11, after V lost 3 bases and J lost 1 base. The V gene's germline CDR1 is LNHDA and CDR2 SQIVND (reference sequence). DNA of the CDR3: TGTGCCAGTAGTATTATTATTTCTGCTAGCGGGGGCCAAGAGACCCAGTACTTC. Its translation is CASSIIISASGGQETQYF.

This clone was detected only once. This sequence joins TRBV3-1 (or the pseudogene TRBV3-2) and TRBJ2-5; D unresolved. The CDR3 consists of 15 residues. Looked up from germline, CDR1 is LGHDT and CDR2 is YNNKEL (reference sequence). The ends were cut back, 0 bases at V and 5 bases at J, with 13 bases in the middle. The CDR3 DNA follows: TGTGCCAGCAGCCAAGACCCGTCGGGTATGGAGACCCAGTACTTC. It encodes CASSQDPSGMETQYF.

This clone was picked up one time. The CDR3 region is CASSQDQRSQKQFF. The DNA for the CDR3 is TGTGCCAGCAGCCAAGATCAGCGGAGTCAGAAGCAGTTCTTC. This chain uses TRBV14 with TRBJ2-1; D might be TRBD2 (5 bases). Germline V CDR1 and CDR2: SGHDN, FVKESK. The CDR3 has 14 residues. Trimming removed 0 bases at V and 11 bases at J, with 14 bases between.

V usage is TRBV11-2 and J usage is TRBJ1-6; D uncertain. The V end was cut by 5 bases, the J end by 0 bases, with 17 bases between. This CDR3 contains 18 residues. The germline V gene encodes CDR1 SGHAT and CDR2 FQNNGV. CDR3 in amino acids: CASSPRLMGSSYNSPLHF. The CDR3 nucleotides are TGTGCCAGCAGCCCCCGCCTGATGGGGAGCTCCTATAATTCACCCCTCCACTTT. Together with reference TRBV11-2 and TRBJ1-6, the CDR3 gives the full variable domain: EAGVAQSPRYKIIEKRQSVAFWCNPISGHATLYWYQQILGQGPKLLIQFQNNGVVDDSQLPKDRFSAERLKGVDSTLKIQPAKLEDSAVYLCASSPRLMGSSYNSPLHFGNGTRLTVT.

The table lists this clone with a count of one. The chain links TRBV6-5 to TRBJ2-2, with D tentatively TRBD1 (5 bases). This CDR3 is built from 14 residues. Germline V CDR1 and CDR2: MNHEY, SVGAGI. V was clipped by 6 bases and J by 1 base, with 9 bases between them. For the CDR3, the DNA is TGTGCCAGCAGGTACCAGGGGAACACCGGGGAGCTGTTTTTT. Translation: CASRYQGNTGELFF.

CDR3 nucleotide sequence: TGTGCCAGCAGCCGGACACCCTACACTGAAGCTTTCTTT. Translated: CASSRTPYTEAFF. J is TRBJ1-1 and V is TRBV11-2, with D tentatively TRBD1 (5 bases). Trimming pared 5 bases from V and 3 bases from J, leaving 10 bases between. CDR3 length: 13 residues. The V gene's germline CDR1 is SGHAT and CDR2 FQNNGV.

V usage is TRBV7-3 and J usage is TRBJ2-5; possible D gene TRBD2, 6 bases. Germline CDR1 SGHTA, CDR2 FQGTGA. This CDR3 has 15 residues. The V gene lost 1 base and the J gene lost 5 bases, with 14 bases spanning the gap. The CDR3 bases are TGTGCCAGCAGCTTAAAAGGGTCGGCGGGGGAGACCCAGTACTTC. This translates into CASSLKGSAGETQYF.